The 32 T cell receptor beta chains below were found in one sample sequenced in a study of vaccination and CD4 T cells after COVID-19. An Oncomine TCR Beta short-read assay was used to sequence the DNA from cultured CD4+ T cells. TCRdb reprocessed the PCR reads via MiXCR and lists one record per CDR3 protein. The sample lists around 17,000 distinct CDR3 sequences; more than 45% were seen once. Treatment: roughly 11-day PBMC culture with coronavirus spike peptide pools or control peptides (ViraFEST assay). Their antigens are not known. The material sequenced was CD4+ T cells from blood, cultured in vitro, taken before SARS-CoV-2 vaccination. Receptors were obtained from a human donor who had recovered from COVID-19.

This chain joins TRBV23-1 and TRBJ2-7; D gene uncertain. TRBV23-1 is labeled an ORF, and its function is uncertain. The length of the CDR3 is 13 residues. V was cut by 6 bases and J by 10 bases, with 19 bases left in between. The CDR3: CASSRRSLGKQYF. The CDR3 bases are TGCGCCAGCAGCCGTAGGTCCTTGGGGAAACAGTACTTC.

This clonotype was picked up a small number of times. V gene TRBV6-1 combines with J gene TRBJ1-2; no definite D call. Per germline, CDR1 MNHNS and CDR2 SASEGT. Trimming cost V 8 bases and J 4 bases, with 11 bases left between them. This CDR3 contains 12 residues. The CDR3: CASGRALYGYTF. DNA of the CDR3: TGTGCCAGCGGACGGGCCCTCTATGGCTACACCTTC.

The chain employs TRBV19 and TRBJ1-2, with 11 bases aligning to TRBD1. There are 14 residues in the CDR3. With 6 bases clipped from V and 4 bases from J, the junction kept 4 bases outside the gene matches. Germline loops: CDR1 LNHDA, CDR2 SQIVND (reference sequence). The CDR3 spells CASRPGQGGYGYTF. DNA for the CDR3: TGTGCCAGTAGGCCGGGACAGGGGGGCTATGGCTACACCTTC.

This chain joins TRBV12-3 or TRBV12-4 and TRBJ2-7; D not resolved. V was trimmed by 3 bases and J by 3 bases, leaving 12 bases between them. There are 14 residues in the CDR3. The CDR3 loop is CASSLEGVYYEQYF. In DNA form, the CDR3 reads TGTGCCAGCAGTTTGGAAGGCGTCTACTACGAGCAGTACTTC.

J is TRBJ1-1 and V is TRBV6-1, with 7 bases that match TRBD1. The trim removed 7 bases at V and 1 base at J, leaving 6 bases unmatched. Germline V CDR1 and CDR2: MNHNS, SASEGT. The CDR3 has 14 amino acids. The CDR3 bases are TGTGCCAGCACCCGAGACAGGGCGAACACTGAAGCTTTCTTT. This sequence encodes CASTRDRANTEAFF.

The chain joins TRBV20-1 to TRBJ1-2; D gene unclear. Deletions cut 4 bases from V and 12 bases from J, with 12 bases between. Germline lookup yields CDR1 DFQATT and CDR2 SNEGSKA (reference sequence). This CDR3 comprises 10 residues. In DNA, the CDR3 is TGCAGTGCTAAGACGCCATGGGACACCTTC. Translating it yields CSAKTPWDTF.

The chain joins TRBV28 to TRBJ1-5; D is ambiguous. V shed 5 bases and J shed 0 bases, with 11 bases lying between them. The CDR3 sequence is 15 residues long. Germline lookup yields CDR1 MDHEN and CDR2 SYDVKM. The CDR3 here is CASSAAGDSNQPQHF. The CDR3 region has the DNA TGTGCCAGCAGTGCGGCAGGAGATAGCAATCAGCCCCAGCATTTT.

This clonotype has only a few counts. The V gene is TRBV20-1, the J gene TRBJ2-7; D is unresolved. The germline V gene has CDR1 DFQATT and CDR2 SNEGSKA (reference sequence). The CDR3 is 13 amino acids. With 1 base removed from V and 6 bases from J, the gap between germline ends came to 13 bases. CDR3 amino acids: CSARAPLWSEQYF. CDR3 DNA: TGCAGTGCTAGAGCCCCCTTGTGGAGCGAGCAGTACTTC.

The chain joins TRBV6-2 or TRBV6-3 to TRBJ1-2, with D perhaps matching TRBD1 (6 bases). Germline lookup yields CDR1 MNHEY and CDR2 SVGEGT. V was pared by 2 bases and J by 8 bases, with 12 bases between. The CDR3 is 13 amino acids. The CDR3 region is CASSYHRVRGYTF. Written as DNA, the CDR3 is TGTGCCAGCAGTTACCACAGGGTGAGAGGCTACACCTTC.

The chain uses TRBV21-1 and TRBJ2-5; the D call TRBD2 from the table was never checked on the DNA. TRBV21-1 is termed a pseudogene. This CDR3 is 18 amino acids long. The CDR3 DNA sequence: TGTGCCAGCAGCACGGGACTAGCGGGGGGGTCAGGGCAAGAGACCCAGTACTTC. It encodes CASSTGLAGGSGQETQYF.

This clonotype was seen once. The gene calls are TRBV20-1 and TRBJ1-1; D gene uncertain. V was trimmed by 1 base and J by 1 base, leaving 10 bases between them. The CDR3 is made up of 14 amino acids. Germline V gives CDR1 DFQATT, CDR2 SNEGSKA (reference sequence). DNA of the CDR3: TGCAGTGCTAGAGGGACCGGGTCGAACACTGAAGCTTTCTTT. This gives the protein CSARGTGSNTEAFF.

This clonotype was seen a handful of times. The chain joins TRBV6-1 to TRBJ1-2; D might be TRBD1 (6 bases). This CDR3 is 16 amino acids long. Germline lookup yields CDR1 MNHNS and CDR2 SASEGT. V gave up 7 bases and J gave up 0 bases, with 18 bases separating them. The CDR3 here is CASTTSRQEANYGYTF. The CDR3 coding sequence is TGTGCCAGCACCACATCCAGACAGGAAGCTAACTATGGCTACACCTTC.

The chain couples TRBV20-1 to TRBJ1-6; 7 bases map to TRBD1. CDR3 length: 14 amino acids. CDR1 is DFQATT, CDR2 SNEGSKA, per germline (reference sequence). The V segment lost 6 bases and the J segment 6 bases; nucleotides outside the gene matches: 8. Here the CDR3 DNA reads TGCAGTGCCGTAAACAACAGGGGTAATTCACCCCTCCACTTT. Protein: CSAVNNRGNSPLHF.

The chain recombines TRBV7-2 with TRBJ2-7; 7 nucleotides line up with TRBD2. CDR3 length equals 15 residues. V shed 1 base, J shed 2 bases, and the junction held 5 bases outside the gene matches. Germline V gene sequence: CDR1 SGHTA, CDR2 FQGNSA. The CDR3 DNA reads as TGTGCCAGCAGCTTAGAACTAGCGAGTACCTACGAGCAGTACTTC. Translation: CASSLELASTYEQYF.

This clonotype was seen only a few times. V is TRBV7-2 and J is TRBJ1-6, with D possibly being TRBD1 (5 bases). The CDR3 has 14 amino acids. Germline V gene data show CDR1 as SGHTA and CDR2 as FQGNSA. The V end lost 5 bases, the J end lost 10 bases, and 15 bases lay between the germline ends. The CDR3 region is CASSEGPEASPLHF. Written as DNA, the CDR3 is TGTGCCAGCAGCGAGGGACCCGAGGCCTCACCCCTCCACTTT.

V is TRBV14 and J is TRBJ2-1; TRBD2 matches at 9 bases. J gave up 7 bases and V 3 bases, and 13 bases lay outside the gene matches. Germline CDR1 and CDR2: SGHDN and FVKESK. This CDR3 spans 17 amino acids. The CDR3, as DNA: TGTGCCAGCAGCCATAGGGCGGGAGGGCCGGGGCGAAATGAGCAGTTCTTC. Translating gives CASSHRAGGPGRNEQFF.

This clonotype appeared once. This rearrangement joins TRBV24-1 to TRBJ2-3, with 8 bases that match TRBD2. This CDR3 comprises 16 residues. Germline CDR1 reads KGHDR; CDR2 reads SFDVKD. Unmatched junction bases numbered 5, after V lost 3 bases and J lost 1 base. The CDR3 DNA follows: TGTGCCACCAGTGATCCTGGACTAGCTCGCACAGATACGCAGTATTTT. Translation: CATSDPGLARTDTQYF.

This clonotype was detected a few times. The chain has TRBV10-3 and TRBJ1-6; D is possibly TRBD1 (6 bases). The CDR3 consists of 14 residues. Trimming pared 10 bases from V and 5 bases from J, leaving 15 bases between. Per germline, CDR1 ENHRY and CDR2 SYGVKD. The CDR3 DNA reads as TGTGCCACCACAACAGGGAGGAATAATTCACCCCTCCACTTT. Its translation is CATTTGRNNSPLHF.

The rearrangement uses TRBV29-1 and TRBJ1-2; tentatively, D is TRBD1 (6 bases). CDR1 is SQVTM, CDR2 ANQGSEA, per germline. Trimming shortened V by 6 bases and J by 1 base, and 18 bases separated the two germline ends. The CDR3 length is 15 residues. The CDR3 DNA reads as TGCAGCGTATCAAATCGGACAGCCCTTAACTATGGCTACACCTTC. It is translated as CSVSNRTALNYGYTF.

By share of the sample, this clonotype is medium-sized. The V gene is TRBV20-1, the J gene TRBJ1-2, with a weak D call TRBD1 (5 bases). CDR3 length: 14 amino acids. Germline V CDR1 and CDR2: DFQATT, SNEGSKA (reference sequence). With 2 bases removed from V and 5 bases from J, the gap between germline ends came to 15 bases. CDR3 DNA: TGCAGTGCTAGAAAGACCGGGACGAGGTATGGCTACACCTTC. It is translated as CSARKTGTRYGYTF.

The chain employs TRBV21-1 and TRBJ2-2. TRBV21-1 is listed as a pseudogene. The CDR3 has 15 residues. The CDR3 sequence is CASSKARVNTGELFF. The CDR3 region has the DNA TGTGCCAGCAGCAAAGCGAGGGTCAACACCGGGGAGCTGTTTTTT.

In its sample, this clonotype was seen once. The chain has TRBV6-4 and TRBJ2-1; perhaps TRBD1 as D (6 bases). The CDR3 sequence is 15 residues long. CDR1 MRHNA and CDR2 SNTAGT come from the germline V gene. Trimming removed 4 bases at V and 5 bases at J, with 15 bases between. The CDR3 loop reads CASSVSPGQNNEQFF. The CDR3 DNA is TGTGCCAGCAGTGTCTCGCCGGGACAAAACAATGAGCAGTTCTTC.

The chain couples TRBV7-9 to TRBJ1-6, with D unclear. Germline loops: CDR1 SEHNR, CDR2 FQNEAQ (reference sequence). The germline V and J ends were trimmed by 4 bases and 9 bases, with 7 bases remaining between them. The CDR3 covers 12 residues. CDR3 coding DNA: TGTGCCAGCAGCTACGGCGCTTCACCCCTCCACTTT. As protein: CASSYGASPLHF.

This clonotype was detected a few times. V usage is TRBV7-2 and J usage is TRBJ2-3; D call uncertain. V lost 4 bases to trimming and J lost 5 bases, with 10 bases between them. This CDR3 comprises 13 residues. The V gene's germline CDR1 is SGHTA and CDR2 FQGNSA. CDR3 protein: CASSSGPQDTQYF. CDR3 nucleotide sequence: TGTGCCAGCAGCTCAGGTCCCCAAGATACGCAGTATTTT.

V gene TRBV5-5 combines with J gene TRBJ2-5; 7 bases align to TRBD2. The junction had 1 base not matched to a gene; V was cut back by 2 bases and J by 3 bases. The CDR3 is 13 amino acids. Germline values: CDR1 SGHKS, CDR2 YYEKEE (reference sequence). Here the CDR3 reads CASSFTSEETQYF. The CDR3 coding sequence is TGTGCCAGCAGCTTCACTAGCGAAGAGACCCAGTACTTC.

By proportion, this clonotype is medium-sized (0.01 to 0.1%). CDR3 region: CASSATGGEQYF. Written as DNA, the CDR3 is TGTGCCAGCAGCGCGACCGGAGGGGAGCAGTACTTC. The gene calls are TRBV6-1 and TRBJ2-7; TRBD2 is a possible D gene (6 bases). Looked up from germline, CDR1 is MNHNS and CDR2 is SASEGT. The CDR3 loop spans 12 amino acids. Trimming removed 6 bases at V and 7 bases at J, with 13 bases between.

The chain links TRBV5-4 to TRBJ2-5; 9 bases fit TRBD2. From germline, CDR1 is SGHNT and CDR2 YYREEE (reference sequence). Trimming took 7 bases from V and 5 from J; bases not matched to a gene: 21. The CDR3 covers 18 residues. CDR3 coding DNA: TGTGCCAGCGAAGAAGGAGCGATTCCAGCGGGGGGTGGTGAGACCCAGTACTTC. Protein: CASEEGAIPAGGGETQYF.

This clonotype was seen just once. The genes are TRBV25-1 and TRBJ1-4; D is possibly TRBD1 (5 bases). This CDR3 contains 14 residues. The germline gives CDR1 MGHDK, CDR2 SYGVNS. V lost 8 bases to trimming and J lost 10 bases, with 20 bases between them. CDR3 sequence (DNA): TGTGCCAGCGCCGGGGGTGTTTCCTTCGGAAAACTGTTTTTT. It specifies CASAGGVSFGKLFF.

The chain links TRBV6-5 to TRBJ2-7; no firm D call. Trimming stripped 2 bases from V and 5 bases from J, with 7 bases between. Germline V gene sequence: CDR1 MNHEY, CDR2 SVGAGI. This CDR3 is 12 amino acids long. In DNA form, the CDR3 reads TGTGCCAGCAGTTACCTGTCCGACGAGCAGTACTTC. Translation: CASSYLSDEQYF.

This clonotype has just a few counts. The chain links TRBV19 to TRBJ1-2, with D possibly matching TRBD1 (6 bases). V was cut by 7 bases and J by 8 bases, with 20 bases left in between. CDR3 length: 14 residues. The germline gives CDR1 LNHDA, CDR2 SQIVND (reference sequence). CDR3 sequence reads: CASTRGPHRQGYTF. The DNA of the CDR3 is TGTGCCAGTACCCGGGGGCCGCATCGACAGGGCTACACCTTC.

CDR3 nucleotides: TGTGCCAGCAGTTCTCAAGGCCCTGGAACTGAAGCTTTCTTT. Its translation is CASSSQGPGTEAFF. The chain has TRBV7-3 and TRBJ1-1; the D is unclear. V dropped 6 bases and J dropped 5 bases, with 16 bases sitting between them. This CDR3 contains 14 residues. Germline CDR1 SGHTA, CDR2 FQGTGA.

This clonotype showed up just a few times. V and J are TRBV15 and TRBJ1-1; no clear D. Germline-derived CDR1 and CDR2 are LNHNV and YYDKDF (reference sequence). The CDR3 runs 12 residues. Between the trimmed V and J ends, which lost 5 bases and 6 bases, there was a span of 10 bases. For the CDR3, the DNA is TGTGCCACCAGCGGTATACCGGCTGAAGCTTTCTTT. It is translated as CATSGIPAEAFF.